Listed here are 12 T cell receptor beta chains from one sample, sequenced in a study of T cell responses to AZD1222 COVID-19 vaccine. The repertoire was sequenced with immunoSEQ multiplex PCR; TCRdb's copy has only in-frame clones and lacks some. The table records more than 70,000 clones, 87% of them present only once. This sample comprised peripheral blood, obtained 28 days after the second AZD1222 dose. These receptor sequences come from an adult who received the AZD1222 COVID-19 vaccine.

This clone was detected only once. This sequence joins TRBV28 and TRBJ2-3, with 8 nucleotides matching TRBD1. The ends lost 5 bases at V and 0 bases at J; junction bases unmatched: 16. This CDR3 comprises 19 residues. Germline V CDR1 and CDR2: MDHEN, SYDVKM. The CDR3 nucleotides are TGTGCCAGCAGTCCCATACTAAAGGCAGGGGGCTTAAGCACAGATACGCAGTATTTT. This codes for CASSPILKAGGLSTDTQYF. Combining the CDR3 with reference TRBV28 and TRBJ2-3 gives the whole variable domain DVKVTQSSRYLVKRTGEKVFLECVQDMDHENMFWYRQDPGLGLRLIYFSYDVKMKEKGDIPEGYSVSREKKERFSLILESASTNQTSMYLCASSPILKAGGLSTDTQYFGPGTRLTVL.

The genes are TRBV12-3 or TRBV12-4 and TRBJ2-2, with D possibly being TRBD2 (5 bases). Trimming removed 10 bases at V and 4 bases at J, with 13 bases between. CDR3 size: 13 residues. CDR3 region: CATSLGPTGELFF. Here the CDR3 DNA reads TGTGCCACTAGCCTTGGGCCCACCGGGGAGCTGTTTTTT.

This chain connects TRBV29-1 to TRBJ1-2; D is uncertain. The V gene's germline CDR1 is SQVTM and CDR2 ANQGSEA. This CDR3 region has 12 residues. Between the trimmed V and J ends, which lost 2 bases and 2 bases, there was a span of 6 bases. The CDR3 reads CSVERGNYGYTF. CDR3 nucleotides: TGCAGCGTTGAACGGGGAAACTATGGCTACACCTTC.

The chain couples TRBV11-2 to TRBJ2-7; D might be TRBD1 (5 bases). The germline gives CDR1 SGHAT, CDR2 FQNNGV. V dropped 5 bases and J dropped 3 bases, with 14 bases sitting between them. The CDR3 runs to 14 residues. The CDR3 protein is CASSKQVNYYEQYF. Here the CDR3 DNA reads TGTGCCAGCAGCAAACAGGTGAACTACTACGAGCAGTACTTC. Complete variable domain (other parts from reference TRBV11-2 and TRBJ2-7): EAGVAQSPRYKIIEKRQSVAFWCNPISGHATLYWYQQILGQGPKLLIQFQNNGVVDDSQLPKDRFSAERLKGVDSTLKIQPAKLEDSAVYLCASSKQVNYYEQYFGPGTRLTVT.

CDR3 DNA sequence: TGTGCCAGCAGTCTAAATGGACAGCGGGCCTATGAAGCTTTCTTT. This translates into CASSLNGQRAYEAFF. V usage is TRBV27 and J usage is TRBJ1-1, with D possibly matching TRBD1 (6 bases). This CDR3 region has 15 residues. Germline assignment: CDR1 MNHEY and CDR2 SMNVEV (reference sequence). The V end was cut by 5 bases, the J end by 7 bases, with 20 bases between.

The gene calls are TRBV2 and TRBJ1-1; no clear D gene. Trimming stripped 7 bases from V and 1 base from J, with 13 bases between. CDR1 and CDR2 from the germline V gene are SNHLY and FYNNEI. The CDR3 contains 14 residues. CDR3 coding DNA: TGTGCCAGCAATCAACGGCAAGGGAACACTGAAGCTTTCTTT. Translating gives CASNQRQGNTEAFF.

The rearrangement links TRBV24-1 to TRBJ2-3; the D call may be TRBD1 or TRBD2 (5 bases each). V dropped 4 bases and J dropped 2 bases, with 12 bases sitting between them. The CDR3 is 15 residues long. Looked up from germline, CDR1 is KGHDR and CDR2 is SFDVKD. Here the CDR3 reads CATSDPSGTTDTQYF. CDR3 in DNA: TGTGCCACCAGTGACCCCTCGGGGACCACAGATACGCAGTATTTT.

This chain joins TRBV2 and TRBJ2-7, with D tentatively TRBD2 (6 bases). Trimming took off 2 bases at V and 7 bases at J, with 12 bases between the two ends. This CDR3 has 13 amino acids. Germline loops: CDR1 SNHLY, CDR2 FYNNEI. Written as DNA, the CDR3 is TGTGCCAGCAGTGAAACTAGCCGCGGGGAGCAGTACTTC. Translated: CASSETSRGEQYF.

The rearrangement joins TRBV3-1 (or the pseudogene TRBV3-2) to TRBJ2-7; D ambiguous. The CDR3 covers 14 residues. The germline CDR1 and CDR2 sequences are LGHDT and YNNKEL (reference sequence). Trimming took 4 bases from V and 8 from J, leaving 18 bases between them. The CDR3 DNA reads TGTGCCAGCAGCCCAGGTTCGGACCGCCTTCAGCAGTACTTC. Translated: CASSPGSDRLQQYF.

In its sample, this clone was seen once. This chain uses TRBV19 with TRBJ2-5, with D possibly being TRBD2 (5 bases). V was trimmed by 5 bases and J by 4 bases, leaving 11 bases between them. CDR1 is LNHDA, CDR2 SQIVND, per germline (reference sequence). The CDR3 is made up of 13 amino acids. The CDR3, as DNA: TGTGCCAGTAGTTTCCCGGGGTTAGAGACCCAGTACTTC. Amino acid sequence: CASSFPGLETQYF.

This chain joins TRBV4-3 and TRBJ2-7; D tentatively reads TRBD1 or TRBD2 (6 bases each). Trimming stripped 1 base from V and 3 bases from J, with 16 bases between. CDR1 and CDR2 from the germline V gene are LGHNA and YSLEER. CDR3 length: 16 amino acids. Here the CDR3 DNA reads TGCGCCAGCAGCCAAGCCGGGGGCGCGTCTTACTACGAGCAGTACTTC. Its translation: CASSQAGGASYYEQYF.

The chain couples TRBV27 to TRBJ2-1, with 10 bases fitting TRBD2. Germline V gene lookup returns CDR1 MNHEY and CDR2 SMNVEV (reference sequence). With 5 bases clipped from V and 0 bases from J, the junction kept 4 bases outside the gene matches. The CDR3 is 16 residues long. The CDR3 reads CASSALAGVSYNEQFF. CDR3 bases: TGTGCCAGCAGTGCCCTAGCGGGAGTCTCCTACAATGAGCAGTTCTTC.